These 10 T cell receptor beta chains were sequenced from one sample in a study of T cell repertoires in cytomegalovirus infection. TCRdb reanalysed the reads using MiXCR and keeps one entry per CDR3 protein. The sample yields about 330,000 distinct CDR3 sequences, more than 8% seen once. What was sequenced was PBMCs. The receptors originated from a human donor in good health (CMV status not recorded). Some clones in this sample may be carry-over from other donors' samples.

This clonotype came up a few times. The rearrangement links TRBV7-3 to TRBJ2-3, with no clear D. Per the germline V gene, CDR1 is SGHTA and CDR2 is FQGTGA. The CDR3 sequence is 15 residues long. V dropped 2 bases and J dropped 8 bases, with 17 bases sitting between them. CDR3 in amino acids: CASSLGSAAPGTQYF. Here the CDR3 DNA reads TGTGCCAGCAGCTTAGGCTCGGCAGCCCCCGGTACGCAGTATTTT.

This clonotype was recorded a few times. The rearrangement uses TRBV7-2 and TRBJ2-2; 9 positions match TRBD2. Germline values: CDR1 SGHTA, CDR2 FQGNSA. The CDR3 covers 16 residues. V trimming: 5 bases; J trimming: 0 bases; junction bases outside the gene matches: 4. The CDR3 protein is CASSPKRGANTGELFF. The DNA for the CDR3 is TGTGCCAGCAGCCCTAAGCGGGGGGCGAACACCGGGGAGCTGTTTTTT.

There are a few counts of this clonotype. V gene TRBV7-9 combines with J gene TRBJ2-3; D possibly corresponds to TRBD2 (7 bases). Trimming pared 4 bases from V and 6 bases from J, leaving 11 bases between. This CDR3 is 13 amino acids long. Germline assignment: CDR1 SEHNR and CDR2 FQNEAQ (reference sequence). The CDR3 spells CASSSRGADTQYF. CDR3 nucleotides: TGTGCCAGCAGCTCCCGGGGGGCGGATACGCAGTATTTT. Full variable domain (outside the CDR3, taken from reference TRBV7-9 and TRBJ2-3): DTGVSQNPRHKITKRGQNVTFRCDPISEHNRLYWYRQTLGQGPEFLTYFQNEAQLEKSRLLSDRFSAERPKGSFSTLEIQRTEQGDSAMYLCASSSRGADTQYFGPGTRLTVL.

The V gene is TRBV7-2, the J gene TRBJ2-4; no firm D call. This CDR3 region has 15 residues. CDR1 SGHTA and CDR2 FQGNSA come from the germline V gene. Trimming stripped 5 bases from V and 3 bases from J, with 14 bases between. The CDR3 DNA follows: TGTGCCAGCAGCCCCCCCCCAACGGACAAAAACATTCAGTACTTC. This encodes CASSPPPTDKNIQYF.

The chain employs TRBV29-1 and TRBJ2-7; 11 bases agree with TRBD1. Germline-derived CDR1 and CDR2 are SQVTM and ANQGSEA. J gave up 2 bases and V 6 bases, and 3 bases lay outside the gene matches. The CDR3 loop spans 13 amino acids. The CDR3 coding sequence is TGCAGCGTATTGGGACAGGGGGCCTACGAGCAGTACTTC. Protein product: CSVLGQGAYEQYF.

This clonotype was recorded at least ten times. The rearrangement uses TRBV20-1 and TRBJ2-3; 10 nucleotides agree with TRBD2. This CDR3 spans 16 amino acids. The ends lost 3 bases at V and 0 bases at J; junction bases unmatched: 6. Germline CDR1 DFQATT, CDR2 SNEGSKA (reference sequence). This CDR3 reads CSASKRGGQSTDTQYF. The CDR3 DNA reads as TGCAGTGCTAGCAAGCGGGGGGGCCAAAGCACAGATACGCAGTATTTT.

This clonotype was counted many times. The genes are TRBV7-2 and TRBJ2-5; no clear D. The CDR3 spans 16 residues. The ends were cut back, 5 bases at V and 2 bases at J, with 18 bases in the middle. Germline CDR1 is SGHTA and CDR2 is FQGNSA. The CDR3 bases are TGTGCCAGCAGCCTGGCGGCGGATGCTCCTCAAGAGACCCAGTACTTC. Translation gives CASSLAADAPQETQYF.

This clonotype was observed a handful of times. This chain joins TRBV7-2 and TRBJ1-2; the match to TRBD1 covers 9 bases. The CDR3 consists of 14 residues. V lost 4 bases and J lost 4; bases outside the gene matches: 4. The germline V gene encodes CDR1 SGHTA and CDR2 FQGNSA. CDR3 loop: CASSSRDRVYGYTF. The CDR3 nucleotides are TGTGCCAGCAGCTCCCGGGACAGGGTCTATGGCTACACCTTC.

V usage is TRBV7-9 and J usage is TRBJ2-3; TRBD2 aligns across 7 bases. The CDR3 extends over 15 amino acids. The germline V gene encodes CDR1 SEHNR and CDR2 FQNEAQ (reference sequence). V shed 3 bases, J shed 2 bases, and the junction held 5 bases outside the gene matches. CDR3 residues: CASSLYGRPTDTQYF. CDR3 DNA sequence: TGTGCCAGCAGCTTGTACGGGAGGCCCACAGATACGCAGTATTTT.

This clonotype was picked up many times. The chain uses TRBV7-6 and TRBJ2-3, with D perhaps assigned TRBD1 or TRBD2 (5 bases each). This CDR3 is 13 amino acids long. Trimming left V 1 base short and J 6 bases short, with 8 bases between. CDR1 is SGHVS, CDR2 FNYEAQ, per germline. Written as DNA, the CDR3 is TGTGCCAGCAGCTTAGGCTGGGGGGATACGCAGTATTTT. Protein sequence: CASSLGWGDTQYF.